This TCR beta chain is drawn from a study of radiation and T cells in renal cell carcinoma. Study results and caveats: In blood, top tumor clones expanded by 2 weeks, shrinking by 4.

The germline V and J ends were trimmed by 7 bases and 7 bases, with 13 bases remaining between them. The V gene's germline CDR1 is MNHNS and CDR2 SASEGT. The CDR3 is 13 residues long. The time point is: blood 4 weeks post-SBRT, at nephrectomy. Stated treatment: 15 Gy SBRT to primary tumor, nephrectomy 4 weeks later. Details on this clone: Its antigen is as yet unknown.

Profiling relied on immunoSEQ multiplex PCR, and the TCRdb table lists in-frame clones only, not all of them. The sample holds about 170,000 clones; around 90% are singletons and the top ten take 11%. Sample: blood, taken from a patient whose treatment included radiotherapy and nephrectomy. V is TRBV6-1 and J is TRBJ2-2; possible D gene TRBD1, 6 bases. The TCR originated in a woman in her fifties or sixties with renal cell carcinoma. CDR3 nucleotides: TGTGCCAGCATCAACAGGGTTATCGGGGAGCTGTTTTTT. Its translation: CASINRVIGELFF.